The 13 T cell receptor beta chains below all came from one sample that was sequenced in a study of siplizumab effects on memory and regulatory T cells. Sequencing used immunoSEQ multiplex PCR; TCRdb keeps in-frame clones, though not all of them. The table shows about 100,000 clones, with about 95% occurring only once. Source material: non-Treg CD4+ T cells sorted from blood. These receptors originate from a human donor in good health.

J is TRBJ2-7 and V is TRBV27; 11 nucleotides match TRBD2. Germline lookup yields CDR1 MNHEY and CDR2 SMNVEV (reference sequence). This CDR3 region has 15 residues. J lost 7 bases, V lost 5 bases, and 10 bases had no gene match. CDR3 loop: CASSPRLAGRYEQYF. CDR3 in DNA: TGTGCCAGCAGTCCCAGACTAGCGGGAAGGTATGAGCAGTACTTC.

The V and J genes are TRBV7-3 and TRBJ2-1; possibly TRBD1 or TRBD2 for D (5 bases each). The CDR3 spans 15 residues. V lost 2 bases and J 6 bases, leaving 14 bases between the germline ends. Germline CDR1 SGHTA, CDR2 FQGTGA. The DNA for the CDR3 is TGTGCCAGCAGCTTACCGGGACCCCAGGCCAATGAGCAGTTCTTC. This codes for CASSLPGPQANEQFF.

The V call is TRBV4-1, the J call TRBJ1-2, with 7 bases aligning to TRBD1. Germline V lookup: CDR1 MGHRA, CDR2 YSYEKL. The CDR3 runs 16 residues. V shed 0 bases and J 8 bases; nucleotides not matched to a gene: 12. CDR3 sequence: CASSQEARGRFGGYTF. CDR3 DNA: TGCGCCAGCAGCCAAGAGGCCAGGGGGAGATTCGGGGGCTACACCTTC.

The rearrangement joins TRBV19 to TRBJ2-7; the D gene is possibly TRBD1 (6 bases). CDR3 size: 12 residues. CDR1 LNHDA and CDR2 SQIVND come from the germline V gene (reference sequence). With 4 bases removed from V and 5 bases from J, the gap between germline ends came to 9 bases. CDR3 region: CASSTRQDEQYF. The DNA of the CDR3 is TGTGCCAGTAGTACGCGACAGGACGAGCAGTACTTC. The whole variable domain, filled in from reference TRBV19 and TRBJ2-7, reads DGGITQSPKYLFRKEGQNVTLSCEQNLNHDAMYWYRQDPGQGLRLIYYSQIVNDFQKGDIAEGYSVSREKKESFPLTVTSAQKNPTAFYLCASSTRQDEQYFGPGTRLTVT.

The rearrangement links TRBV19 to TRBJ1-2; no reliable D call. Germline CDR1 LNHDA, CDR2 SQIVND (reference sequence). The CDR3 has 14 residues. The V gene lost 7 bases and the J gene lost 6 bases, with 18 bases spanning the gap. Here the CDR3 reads CASTGPPFRDGYTF. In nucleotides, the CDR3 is TGTGCCAGTACCGGGCCACCCTTTCGCGATGGCTACACCTTC. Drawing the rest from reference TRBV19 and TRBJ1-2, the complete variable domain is DGGITQSPKYLFRKEGQNVTLSCEQNLNHDAMYWYRQDPGQGLRLIYYSQIVNDFQKGDIAEGYSVSREKKESFPLTVTSAQKNPTAFYLCASTGPPFRDGYTFGSGTRLTVV.

The CDR3 is CAISLADARGIGELFF. CDR3 sequence (DNA): TGTGCCATCAGTTTAGCGGATGCTCGGGGGATCGGGGAGCTGTTTTTT. The genes are TRBV10-3 and TRBJ2-2; TRBD2 might be the D (6 bases). The germline gives CDR1 ENHRY, CDR2 SYGVKD. The V end lost 5 bases, the J end lost 7 bases, and 20 bases lay between the germline ends. This CDR3 has 16 residues.

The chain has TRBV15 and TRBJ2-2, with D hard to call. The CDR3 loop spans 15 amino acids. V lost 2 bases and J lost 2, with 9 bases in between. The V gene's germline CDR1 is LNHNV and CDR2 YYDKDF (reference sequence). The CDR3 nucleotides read TGTGCCACCAGCAGACTTGAGTTAAACACCGGGGAGCTGTTTTTT. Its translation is CATSRLELNTGELFF.

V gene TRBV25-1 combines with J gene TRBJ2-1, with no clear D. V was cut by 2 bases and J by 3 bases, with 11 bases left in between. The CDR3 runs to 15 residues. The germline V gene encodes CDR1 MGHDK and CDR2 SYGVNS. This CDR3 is CASSESWNIYNEQFF. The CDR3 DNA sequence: TGTGCCAGCAGTGAAAGTTGGAATATCTACAATGAGCAGTTCTTC.

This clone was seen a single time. CDR3 amino acids: CSVDPGGNEQFF. DNA of the CDR3: TGCAGCGTTGACCCAGGGGGCAATGAGCAGTTCTTC. The gene calls are TRBV29-1 and TRBJ2-1; 7 positions agree with TRBD1. V lost 3 bases and J lost 6; bases outside the gene matches: 2. Germline lookup yields CDR1 SQVTM and CDR2 ANQGSEA. The CDR3 runs 12 residues.

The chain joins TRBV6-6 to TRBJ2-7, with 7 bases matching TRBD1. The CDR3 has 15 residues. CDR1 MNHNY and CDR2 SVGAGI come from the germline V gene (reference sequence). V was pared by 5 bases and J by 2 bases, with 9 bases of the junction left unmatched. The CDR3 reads CASSAYGQATYEQYF. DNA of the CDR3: TGTGCCAGCAGTGCTTACGGACAGGCCACCTACGAGCAGTACTTC.

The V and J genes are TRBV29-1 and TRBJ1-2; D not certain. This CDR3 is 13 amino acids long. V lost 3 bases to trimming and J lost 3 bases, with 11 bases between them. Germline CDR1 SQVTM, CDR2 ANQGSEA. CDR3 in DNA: TGCAGCGTTGACGTGGGTTTTTACTATGGCTACACCTTC. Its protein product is CSVDVGFYYGYTF.

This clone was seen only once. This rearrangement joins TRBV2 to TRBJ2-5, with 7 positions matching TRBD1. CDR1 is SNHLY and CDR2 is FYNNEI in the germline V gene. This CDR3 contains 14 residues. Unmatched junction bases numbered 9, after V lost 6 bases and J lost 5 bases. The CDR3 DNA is TGTGCCAGCAGCCTACAGGGGCCCAGGGAGACCCAGTACTTC. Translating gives CASSLQGPRETQYF.

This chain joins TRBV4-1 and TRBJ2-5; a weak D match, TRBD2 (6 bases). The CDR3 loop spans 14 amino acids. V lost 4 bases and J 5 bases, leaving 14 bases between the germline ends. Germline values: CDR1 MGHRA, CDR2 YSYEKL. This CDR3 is CASSPAGSGETQYF. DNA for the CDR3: TGCGCCAGCAGCCCTGCGGGGTCCGGGGAGACCCAGTACTTC.